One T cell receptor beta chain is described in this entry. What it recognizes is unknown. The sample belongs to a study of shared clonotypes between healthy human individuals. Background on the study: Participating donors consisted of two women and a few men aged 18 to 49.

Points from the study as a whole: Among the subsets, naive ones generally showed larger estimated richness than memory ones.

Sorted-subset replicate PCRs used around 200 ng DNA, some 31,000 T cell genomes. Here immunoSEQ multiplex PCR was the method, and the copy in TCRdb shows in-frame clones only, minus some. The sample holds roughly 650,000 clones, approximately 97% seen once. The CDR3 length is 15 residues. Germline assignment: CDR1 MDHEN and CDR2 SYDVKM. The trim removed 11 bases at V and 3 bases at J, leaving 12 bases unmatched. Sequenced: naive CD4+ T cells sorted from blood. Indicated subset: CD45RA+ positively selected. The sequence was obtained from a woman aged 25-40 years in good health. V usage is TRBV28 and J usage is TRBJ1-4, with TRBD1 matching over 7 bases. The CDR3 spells CAAGPQGIANEKLFF. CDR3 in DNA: TGTGCCGCGGGTCCACAGGGGATTGCTAATGAAAAACTGTTTTTT.